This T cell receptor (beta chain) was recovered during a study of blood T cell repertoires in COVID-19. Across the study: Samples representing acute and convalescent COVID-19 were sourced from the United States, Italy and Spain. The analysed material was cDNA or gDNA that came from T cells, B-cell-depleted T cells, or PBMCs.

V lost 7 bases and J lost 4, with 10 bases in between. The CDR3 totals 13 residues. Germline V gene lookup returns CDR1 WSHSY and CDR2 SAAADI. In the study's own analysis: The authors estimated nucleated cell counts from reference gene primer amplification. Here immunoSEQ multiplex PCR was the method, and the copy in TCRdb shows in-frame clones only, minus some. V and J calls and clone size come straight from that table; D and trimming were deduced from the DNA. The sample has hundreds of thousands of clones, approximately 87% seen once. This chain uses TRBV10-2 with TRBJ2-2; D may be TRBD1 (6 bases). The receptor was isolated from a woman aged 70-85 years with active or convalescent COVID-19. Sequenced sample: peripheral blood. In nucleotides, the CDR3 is TGCGCCAGCAAGGGGGTCGTCACCGGGGAGCTGTTTTTT. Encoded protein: CASKGVVTGELFF.